This TCR beta chain was sequenced in a study of T cell changes during pregnancy in multiple sclerosis. Germline CDR1 reads LNHDA; CDR2 reads SQIVND (reference sequence). The germline V and J ends were trimmed by 5 bases and 3 bases, with 4 bases remaining between them. CDR3 length: 11 amino acids. The sample holds a few counts of this clone. Data came from immunoSEQ multiplex PCR; TCRdb stores just in-frame clones and leaves some out. The data hold about 32,000 clones, with 91% observed a single time. The receptor was derived from a female donor in good health, enrolled as a control in a pregnancy study. The sample here was CD8+ T cells from peripheral blood mononuclear cells, taken in the second trimester of pregnancy. This rearrangement joins TRBV19 to TRBJ1-1, with D hard to call. CDR3 sequence: CASSSDTEAFF. The DNA of the CDR3 is TGTGCCAGTAGTTCCGACACTGAAGCTTTCTTT.